This T cell receptor (beta chain) was sequenced for a study of T cell repertoires in cytomegalovirus infection. Overall study: HLA-B-restricted CMV epitopes that are well studied were used alongside recently identified HLA-C-restricted ones.

In TCRdb, the reads were re-called with MiXCR into one record per CDR3 protein. The data contain about 85,000 distinct CDR3 sequences, under 55% of them singletons. The CDR3 is 14 residues long. Trimming left V 5 bases short and J 4 bases short, with 14 bases between. Germline CDR1 SGHVS, CDR2 FQNEAQ. This clonotype was recorded a few times. Antigen specificity is unknown. Study-wide findings and caveats: CMV-specific TCR beta clonotypes restricted by HLA-C were the ones dominating the ex vivo response. The cumulative frequency of public TCR beta families distinguished individuals who carried CMV together with the relevant HLA.

This receptor was taken from a human donor in good health (CMV status not recorded). Some clones in this sample may be carry-over from other donors' samples. This sequence joins TRBV7-8 and TRBJ1-2; D is unresolved. Sequenced material: CD8+ T cells from cultured PBMCs, taken from culture after CMV antigen stimulation. CDR3 in amino acids: CASSPAGVGYGYTF. For the CDR3, the DNA is TGTGCCAGCAGCCCCGCTGGGGTGGGCTATGGCTACACCTTC.